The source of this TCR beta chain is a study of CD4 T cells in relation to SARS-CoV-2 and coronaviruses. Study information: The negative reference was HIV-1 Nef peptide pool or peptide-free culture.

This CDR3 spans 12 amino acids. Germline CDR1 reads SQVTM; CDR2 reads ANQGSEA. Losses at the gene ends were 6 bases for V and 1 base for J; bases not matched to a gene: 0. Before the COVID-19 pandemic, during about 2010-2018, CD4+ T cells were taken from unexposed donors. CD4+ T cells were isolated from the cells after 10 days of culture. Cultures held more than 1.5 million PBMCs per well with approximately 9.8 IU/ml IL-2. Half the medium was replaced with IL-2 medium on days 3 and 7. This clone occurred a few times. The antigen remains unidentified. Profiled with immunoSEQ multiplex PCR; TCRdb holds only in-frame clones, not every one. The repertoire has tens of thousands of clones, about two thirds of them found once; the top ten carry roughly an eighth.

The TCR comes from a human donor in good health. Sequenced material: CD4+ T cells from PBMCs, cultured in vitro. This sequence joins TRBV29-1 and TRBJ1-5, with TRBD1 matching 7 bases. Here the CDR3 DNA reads TGCAGCGTGGGACAGAGCAATCAGCCCCAGCATTTT. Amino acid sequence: CSVGQSNQPQHF.